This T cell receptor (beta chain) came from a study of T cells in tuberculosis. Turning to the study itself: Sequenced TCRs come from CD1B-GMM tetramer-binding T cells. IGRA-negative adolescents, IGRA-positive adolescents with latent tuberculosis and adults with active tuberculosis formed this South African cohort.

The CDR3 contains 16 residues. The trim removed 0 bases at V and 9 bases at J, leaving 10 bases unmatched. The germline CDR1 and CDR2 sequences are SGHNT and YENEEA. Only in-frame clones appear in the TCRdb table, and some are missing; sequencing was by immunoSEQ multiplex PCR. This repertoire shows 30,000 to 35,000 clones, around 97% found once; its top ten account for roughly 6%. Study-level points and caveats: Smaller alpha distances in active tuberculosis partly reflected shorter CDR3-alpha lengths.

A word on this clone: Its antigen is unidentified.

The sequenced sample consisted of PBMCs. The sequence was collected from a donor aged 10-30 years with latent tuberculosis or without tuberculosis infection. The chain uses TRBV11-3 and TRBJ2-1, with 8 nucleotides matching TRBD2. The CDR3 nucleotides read TGTGCCAGCAGCTTAGATGGACGGGGGGGCCTGGGTGAGCAGTTCTTC. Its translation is CASSLDGRGGLGEQFF. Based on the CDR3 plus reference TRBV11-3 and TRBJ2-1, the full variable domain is EAGVVQSPRYKIIEKKQPVAFWCNPISGHNTLYWYLQNLGQGPELLIRYENEEAVDDSQLPKDRFSAERLKGVDSTLKIQPAELGDSAVYLCASSLDGRGGLGEQFFGPGTRLTVL.